The 28 T cell receptor beta chains listed next were all sequenced from one sample in a study of cytomegalovirus exposure and HLA in healthy donors (TCRdb year 2017). The protocol used for the library was the immunoSEQ multiplex PCR assay. For the multiplex PCR, a mixture combining 60 forward primers for TCR Vbeta segments and 13 reverse primers for TCR Jbeta segments was used. As stored in TCRdb, this immuneACCESS dataset retains in-frame rearrangements with V and J assigned. A fraction of the clones does not appear; measured against another copy, unresolved V genes explain less than half of the discrepancy, and the remainder lacks a known reason. Here the sample has fewer than 150,000 clones; about 80% occur a single time. Roughly 4.2% of the sample is in the top ten clones. The specimen was PBMCs. The receptors were gathered from a man aged 35 to 55 in good health and CMV-seropositive.

The chain is built from TRBV19 and TRBJ2-7, with 9 bases identical to TRBD1. The CDR3 extends over 15 amino acids. Germline V gene sequence: CDR1 LNHDA, CDR2 SQIVND (reference sequence). V lost 5 bases to trimming and J lost 3 bases; unmatched junction nucleotides: 8. CDR3 nucleotides: TGTGCCAGTAGTCATGGGACAGGGTGGGGCTACGAGCAGTACTTC. As protein: CASSHGTGWGYEQYF.

The chain uses TRBV10-3 and TRBJ2-1; 8 bases fit TRBD2. There are 16 residues in the CDR3. Trimming took 0 bases from V and 4 from J; bases not matched to a gene: 5. Germline V gives CDR1 ENHRY, CDR2 SYGVKD. CDR3 nucleotides: TGTGCCATCAGTGAGTCAGGGAGCGGGGGATACAATGAGCAGTTCTTC. Protein sequence: CAISESGSGGYNEQFF.

This clone came up a few times. The rearrangement joins TRBV19 to TRBJ1-5, with 10 nucleotides matching TRBD1. Germline CDR1 is LNHDA and CDR2 is SQIVND (reference sequence). V was pared by 7 bases and J by 3 bases, with 6 bases of the junction left unmatched. There are 15 residues in the CDR3. This CDR3 is CASTGTGALNQPQHF. The CDR3 DNA follows: TGTGCCAGTACGGGGACAGGGGCCCTCAATCAGCCCCAGCATTTT.

V is TRBV7-6 and J is TRBJ2-1; 7 bases map to TRBD2. Germline CDR1 is SGHVS and CDR2 is FNYEAQ. The CDR3 loop spans 16 amino acids. V was clipped by 1 base and J by 9 bases; unmatched bases: 12. Written as DNA, the CDR3 is TGTGCCAGCAGCTTAGGCAGCGGGGTGTTTGCAAGTGAGCAGTTCTTC. As protein: CASSLGSGVFASEQFF.

The V and J genes are TRBV4-3 and TRBJ1-2; 8 nucleotides match TRBD1. CDR3 size: 14 residues. V dropped 0 bases and J dropped 6; count of bases not matched to a gene: 3. CDR1 and CDR2 (germline): LGHNA, YSLEER. This CDR3 is CASSQDRGRNGYTF. DNA for the CDR3: TGCGCCAGCAGCCAAGACAGGGGGCGGAATGGCTACACCTTC.

This clone was detected once. The chain recombines TRBV7-9 with TRBJ1-2; D might be TRBD1 (5 bases). Germline V gene lookup returns CDR1 SEHNR and CDR2 FQNEAQ (reference sequence). Trimming removed 2 bases at V and 10 bases at J, with 17 bases between. The CDR3 totals 14 residues. The CDR3 sequence: CASSLSGHRRDYTF. DNA for the CDR3: TGTGCCAGCAGCTTAAGCGGACACAGGAGGGACTACACCTTC.

The table lists this clone with a few counts. The chain carries TRBV4-1 and TRBJ1-2, with D possibly TRBD1 on 5 matching bases. CDR1 and CDR2 (germline): MGHRA, YSYEKL. The CDR3 is made up of 15 amino acids. With 1 base removed from V and 5 bases from J, the gap between germline ends came to 14 bases. The CDR3 loop reads CASSQALGTAYGYTF. The CDR3, as DNA: TGCGCCAGCAGCCAAGCCCTCGGGACTGCGTATGGCTACACCTTC.

The CDR3 loop is CASGSSQGREETQYF. DNA of the CDR3: TGTGCTAGTGGTTCATCACAGGGGCGGGAAGAGACCCAGTACTTC. The chain links TRBV12-5 to TRBJ2-5; 7 bases match TRBD1. Per the germline V gene, CDR1 is LGHNT and CDR2 is FRNRAP. Unmatched junction bases numbered 8, after V lost 4 bases and J lost 3 bases. The CDR3 has 15 amino acids.

Only a few counts were recorded for this clone. The chain recombines TRBV11-2 with TRBJ1-1; possible D gene TRBD1, 6 bases. This CDR3 spans 12 amino acids. CDR1 and CDR2 from the germline V gene are SGHAT and FQNNGV. Trimming removed 5 bases from V and 10 bases from J, with 14 bases in between. CDR3 sequence reads: CASSPTQGRAFF. The CDR3 DNA is TGTGCCAGCAGCCCGACCCAGGGGAGAGCTTTCTTT. The variable domain in full, completed from reference TRBV11-2 and TRBJ1-1, reads EAGVAQSPRYKIIEKRQSVAFWCNPISGHATLYWYQQILGQGPKLLIQFQNNGVVDDSQLPKDRFSAERLKGVDSTLKIQPAKLEDSAVYLCASSPTQGRAFFGQGTRLTVV.

Details on this clone: The sample contains more than one DNA sequence encoding this CDR3. V is TRBV7-9 and J is TRBJ2-7; D is unresolved. Germline assignment: CDR1 SEHNR and CDR2 FQNEAQ (reference sequence). CDR3 length: 12 amino acids. The V and J ends lost 5 bases and 4 bases respectively, with 9 bases between them. CDR3: CASSTSSYEQYF. Here the CDR3 DNA reads TGTGCCAGCAGCACCTCTAGTTACGAGCAGTACTTC.

This clone was seen only a few times. The V gene is TRBV6-1, the J gene TRBJ1-4, with D possibly TRBD1 on 6 matching bases. CDR1 is MNHNS and CDR2 is SASEGT in the germline V gene. The CDR3 is 12 amino acids. V was clipped by 8 bases and J by 7 bases, with 11 bases between them. The CDR3 loop is CASGQGFEKLFF. In DNA, the CDR3 is TGTGCCAGCGGGCAGGGGTTTGAAAAACTGTTTTTT.

The V gene is TRBV11-1, the J gene TRBJ1-2; D call uncertain. V was cut by 1 base and J by 2 bases, with 5 bases left in between. The CDR3 is made up of 13 amino acids. Germline-derived CDR1 and CDR2 are SGHAT and FQDESV (reference sequence). CDR3 sequence reads: CASSLEENYGYTF. The CDR3 DNA reads TGTGCCAGCAGCTTAGAAGAGAACTATGGCTACACCTTC.

The rearrangement uses TRBV5-1 and TRBJ2-5; TRBD1 is a possible D gene (6 bases). The J call may be wrong; the DNA end is better matched by TRBJ2-7. Germline V gives CDR1 SGHRS, CDR2 YFSETQ. The CDR3 has 15 amino acids. The CDR3 here is CASSFAWTATYEQYF. Here the CDR3 DNA reads TGCGCCAGCAGCTTCGCTTGGACAGCAACCTACGAGCAGTACTTC.

V is TRBV19 and J is TRBJ1-4; TRBD1 is a possible D gene (6 bases). The CDR3 spans 15 residues. Per germline, CDR1 LNHDA and CDR2 SQIVND (reference sequence). V lost 4 bases and J lost 8, with 17 bases in between. The CDR3 protein is CASSREYRTAEKLFF. The DNA for the CDR3 is TGTGCCAGTAGTAGGGAATATCGGACAGCCGAAAAACTGTTTTTT.

This rearrangement joins TRBV6-1 to TRBJ1-2, with D possibly matching TRBD1 (6 bases). Trimming stripped 6 bases from V and 3 bases from J, with 11 bases between. The germline gives CDR1 MNHNS, CDR2 SASEGT. This CDR3 has 13 amino acids. DNA for the CDR3: TGTGCCAGCAGCTGGACAGTTGACTATGGCTACACCTTC. It codes for CASSWTVDYGYTF.

As regards this clone: Within the sample, other DNA sequences also encode this same CDR3. V usage is TRBV5-1 and J usage is TRBJ1-1; 8 bases align to TRBD1. The CDR3 has 13 residues. CDR1 and CDR2 (germline): SGHRS, YFSETQ. With V trimmed by 4 bases and J by 5 bases, 4 bases remained unmatched. DNA for the CDR3: TGCGCCAGCAGCCCCGGACAGGGAACTGAAGCTTTCTTT. Its protein product is CASSPGQGTEAFF.

About this clone: In the same sample, other DNA sequences code for this CDR3. The gene calls are TRBV29-1 and TRBJ2-1; possible D gene TRBD1, 6 bases. V gave up 3 bases and J gave up 1 base, with 7 bases separating them. The CDR3 sequence is 13 residues long. The germline V gene encodes CDR1 SQVTM and CDR2 ANQGSEA. The CDR3 nucleotides read TGCAGCGTTGAGGACAGTTCCTACAATGAGCAGTTCTTC. It specifies CSVEDSSYNEQFF.

The V call is TRBV7-8, the J call TRBJ2-7; D is perhaps TRBD2 (5 bases). V gave up 4 bases and J gave up 2 bases, with 9 bases separating them. The CDR3 has 13 amino acids. Germline V lookup: CDR1 SGHVS, CDR2 FQNEAQ. This CDR3 reads CASSSRATYEQYF. The DNA for the CDR3 is TGTGCCAGCAGCTCGAGGGCAACCTACGAGCAGTACTTC.

The chain uses TRBV5-1 and TRBJ2-7; 9 bases agree with TRBD1. With 1 base clipped from V and 3 bases from J, the junction kept 5 bases outside the gene matches. The CDR3 totals 15 residues. The germline V gene has CDR1 SGHRS and CDR2 YFSETQ. The CDR3 loop is CASSLYPGQGYEQYF. CDR3 DNA: TGCGCCAGCAGCTTGTACCCGGGACAGGGCTACGAGCAGTACTTC.

The V and J genes are TRBV7-9 and TRBJ2-5; weak D call: TRBD2 (5 bases). Trimming pared 1 base from V and 5 bases from J, leaving 11 bases between. The length of the CDR3 is 14 residues. Germline V gene lookup returns CDR1 SEHNR and CDR2 FQNEAQ (reference sequence). CDR3 amino acids: CASSLGEGRETQYF. CDR3 DNA sequence: TGTGCCAGCAGCTTAGGTGAGGGAAGGGAGACCCAGTACTTC.

This chain joins TRBV9 and TRBJ1-1, with D possibly TRBD1 on 6 matching bases. This CDR3 region has 14 residues. Per germline, CDR1 SGDLS and CDR2 YYNGEE. V lost 3 bases and J 4 bases, leaving 13 bases between the germline ends. DNA for the CDR3: TGTGCCAGCAGCGAGGGACACCTGGGCACTGAAGCTTTCTTT. Its translation is CASSEGHLGTEAFF.

The table lists this clone with a count of one. The rearrangement uses TRBV27 and TRBJ2-7; 7 nucleotides agree with TRBD2. Germline V gene data show CDR1 as MNHEY and CDR2 as SMNVEV (reference sequence). V lost 6 bases, J lost 5 bases, and 1 base stayed unmatched. The CDR3 sequence is 11 residues long. The CDR3 loop is CASRGRDEQYF. The CDR3 DNA is TGTGCCAGCAGAGGGAGGGACGAGCAGTACTTC.

CDR3 DNA sequence: TGTGCCAGCAGCTTAGGACTAGCGGGGGCCTACGAGCAGTACTTC. It translates to CASSLGLAGAYEQYF. The chain employs TRBV7-2 and TRBJ2-5; 12 nucleotides align to TRBD2. The J call is in doubt because the DNA end fits TRBJ2-7 better. Germline loops: CDR1 SGHTA, CDR2 FQGNSA. The CDR3 has 15 residues.

This clone was found a few times. This chain connects TRBV11-3 to TRBJ1-1; a possible D gene is TRBD1 (5 bases). The CDR3 contains 13 residues. Trimming removed 4 bases from V and 2 bases from J, with 8 bases in between. The germline CDR1 and CDR2 sequences are SGHNT and YENEEA. The CDR3 reads CASSSDRNTEAFF. In DNA, the CDR3 is TGTGCCAGCAGCTCCGACAGAAACACTGAAGCTTTCTTT.

The chain recombines TRBV27 with TRBJ2-4, with 8 positions matching TRBD1. Germline CDR1 and CDR2: MNHEY and SMNVEV (reference sequence). With 6 bases clipped from V and 3 bases from J, the junction kept 7 bases outside the gene matches. This CDR3 has 15 residues. CDR3 DNA sequence: TGTGCCAGCAGAGAAACAGGGGGTGGCAAAAACATTCAGTACTTC. Its translation is CASRETGGGKNIQYF.

J is TRBJ1-1 and V is TRBV2, with D perhaps matching TRBD1 (6 bases). Germline V lookup: CDR1 SNHLY, CDR2 FYNNEI. Trimming took off 8 bases at V and 8 bases at J, with 18 bases between the two ends. This CDR3 contains 13 residues. CDR3 nucleotides: TGTGCCAGCTGTTTACAGGGTCCGGAAGAAGCTTTCTTT. Translation: CASCLQGPEEAFF.

This rearrangement joins TRBV5-1 to TRBJ1-1; D not certain. Per germline, CDR1 SGHRS and CDR2 YFSETQ. The CDR3 sequence is 15 residues long. V dropped 0 bases and J dropped 7 bases, with 16 bases sitting between them. The CDR3 DNA reads TGCGCCAGCAGCTTGGCCCAATCCGTTTACAGTGAAGCTTTCTTT. The encoded protein is CASSLAQSVYSEAFF. Drawing the rest from reference TRBV5-1 and TRBJ1-1, the complete variable domain is KAGVTQTPRYLIKTRGQQVTLSCSPISGHRSVSWYQQTPGQGLQFLFEYFSETQRNKGNFPGRFSGRQFSNSRSEMNVSTLELGDSALYLCASSLAQSVYSEAFFGQGTRLTVV.

The V and J genes are TRBV5-4 and TRBJ1-2; D is undetermined. V gave up 4 bases and J gave up 4 bases, with 11 bases separating them. The CDR3 has 13 amino acids. Per germline, CDR1 SGHNT and CDR2 YYREEE (reference sequence). This CDR3 is CASSLGQTYGYTF. The DNA of the CDR3 is TGTGCCAGCAGCCTTGGGCAGACCTATGGCTACACCTTC.